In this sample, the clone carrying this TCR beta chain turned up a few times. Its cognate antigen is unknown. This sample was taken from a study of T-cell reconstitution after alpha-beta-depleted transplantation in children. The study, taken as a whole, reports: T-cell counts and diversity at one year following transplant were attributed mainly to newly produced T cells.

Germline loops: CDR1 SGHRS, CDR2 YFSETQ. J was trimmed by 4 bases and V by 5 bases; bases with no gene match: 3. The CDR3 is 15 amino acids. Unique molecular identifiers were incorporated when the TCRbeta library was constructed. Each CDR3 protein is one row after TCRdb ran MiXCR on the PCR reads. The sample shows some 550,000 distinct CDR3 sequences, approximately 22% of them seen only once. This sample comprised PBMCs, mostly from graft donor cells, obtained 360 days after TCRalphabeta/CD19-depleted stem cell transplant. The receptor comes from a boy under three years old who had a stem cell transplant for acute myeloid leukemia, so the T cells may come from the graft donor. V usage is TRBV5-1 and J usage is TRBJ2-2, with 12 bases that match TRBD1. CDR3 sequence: CASRPGQGATGELFF. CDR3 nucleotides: TGCGCCAGCAGACCGGGACAGGGGGCCACCGGGGAGCTGTTTTTT.